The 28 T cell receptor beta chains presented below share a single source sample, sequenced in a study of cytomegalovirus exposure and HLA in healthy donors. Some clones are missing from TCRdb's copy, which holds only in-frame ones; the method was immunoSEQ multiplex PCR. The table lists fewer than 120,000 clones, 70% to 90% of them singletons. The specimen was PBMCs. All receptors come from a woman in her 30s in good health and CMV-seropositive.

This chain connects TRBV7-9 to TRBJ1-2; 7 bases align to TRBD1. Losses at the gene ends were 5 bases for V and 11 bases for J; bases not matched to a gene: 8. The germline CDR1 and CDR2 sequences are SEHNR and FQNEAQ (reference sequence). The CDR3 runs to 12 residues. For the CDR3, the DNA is TGTGCCAGCAGCGACAGGGAAGCCCTTTACACCTTC. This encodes CASSDREALYTF. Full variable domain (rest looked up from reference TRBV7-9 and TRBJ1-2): DTGVSQNPRHKITKRGQNVTFRCDPISEHNRLYWYRQTLGQGPEFLTYFQNEAQLEKSRLLSDRFSAERPKGSFSTLEIQRTEQGDSAMYLCASSDREALYTFGSGTRLTVV.

CDR3 region: CAMGGGRDTEAFF. CDR3 nucleotides: TGTGCCATGGGGGGGGGCAGAGACACTGAAGCTTTCTTT. The chain links TRBV2 to TRBJ1-1, with D perhaps TRBD1 (6 bases). The V and J ends lost 10 bases and 3 bases respectively, with 15 bases between them. This CDR3 has 13 residues. Germline values: CDR1 SNHLY, CDR2 FYNNEI.

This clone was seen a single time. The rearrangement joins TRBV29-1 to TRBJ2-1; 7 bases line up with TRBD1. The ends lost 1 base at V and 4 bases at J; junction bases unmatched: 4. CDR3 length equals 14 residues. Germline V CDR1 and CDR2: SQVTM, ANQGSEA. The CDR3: CSVEGDSEYNEQFF. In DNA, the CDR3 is TGCAGCGTTGAAGGGGACAGTGAATACAATGAGCAGTTCTTC.

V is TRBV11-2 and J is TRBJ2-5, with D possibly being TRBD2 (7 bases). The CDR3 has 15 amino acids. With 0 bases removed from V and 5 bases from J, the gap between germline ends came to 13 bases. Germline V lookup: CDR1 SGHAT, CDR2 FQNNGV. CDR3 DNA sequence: TGTGCCAGCAGCTTAGAATGGGGAGGGGGGGAGACCCAGTACTTC. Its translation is CASSLEWGGGETQYF.

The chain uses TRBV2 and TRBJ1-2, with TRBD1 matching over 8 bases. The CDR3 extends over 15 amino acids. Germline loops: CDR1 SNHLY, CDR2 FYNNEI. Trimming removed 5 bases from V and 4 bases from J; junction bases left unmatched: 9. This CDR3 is CASSRWDRYLYGYTF. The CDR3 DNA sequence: TGTGCCAGCAGTCGATGGGACAGGTACCTCTATGGCTACACCTTC.

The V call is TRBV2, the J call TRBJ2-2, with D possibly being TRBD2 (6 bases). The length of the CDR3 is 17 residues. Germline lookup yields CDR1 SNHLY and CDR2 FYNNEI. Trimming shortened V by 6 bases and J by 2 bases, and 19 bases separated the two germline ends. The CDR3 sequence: CASSPPGEQTNTGELFF. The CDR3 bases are TGTGCCAGCAGCCCCCCGGGAGAACAGACTAACACCGGGGAGCTGTTTTTT.

The CDR3 reads CASSAFGTPGRYEQYF. DNA of the CDR3: TGTGCCAGCAGTGCCTTTGGGACCCCCGGGAGGTACGAGCAGTACTTC. The chain links TRBV2 to TRBJ2-7; TRBD2 agrees at 7 bases. V shed 4 bases, J shed 4 bases, and the junction held 13 bases outside the gene matches. The CDR3 runs to 16 residues. Germline values: CDR1 SNHLY, CDR2 FYNNEI.

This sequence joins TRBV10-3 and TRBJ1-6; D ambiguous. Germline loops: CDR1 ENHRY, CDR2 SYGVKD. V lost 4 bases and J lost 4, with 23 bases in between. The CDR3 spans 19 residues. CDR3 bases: TGTGCCATCAGTGCAAGGAGGCATAATGCTCTCGGGTATAATTCACCCCTCCACTTT. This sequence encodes CAISARRHNALGYNSPLHF.

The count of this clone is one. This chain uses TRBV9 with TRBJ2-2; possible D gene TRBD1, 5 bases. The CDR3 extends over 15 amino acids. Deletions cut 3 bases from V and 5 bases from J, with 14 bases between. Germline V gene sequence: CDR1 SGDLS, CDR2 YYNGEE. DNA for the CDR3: TGTGCCAGCAGCGGGACACTGGCTCTGACCGGGGAGCTGTTTTTT. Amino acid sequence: CASSGTLALTGELFF.

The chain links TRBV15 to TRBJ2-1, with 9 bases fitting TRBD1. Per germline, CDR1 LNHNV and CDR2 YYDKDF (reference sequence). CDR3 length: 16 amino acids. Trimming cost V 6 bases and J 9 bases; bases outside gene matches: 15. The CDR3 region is CATRGRAGTGRPEQFF. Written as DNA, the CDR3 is TGTGCCACCAGAGGTCGGGCCGGGACAGGGAGACCTGAGCAGTTCTTC. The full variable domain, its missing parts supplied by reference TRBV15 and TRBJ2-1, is DAMVIQNPRYQVTQFGKPVTLSCSQTLNHNVMYWYQQKSSQAPKLLFHYYDKDFNNEADTPDNFQSRRPNTSFCFLDIRSPGLGDTAMYLCATRGRAGTGRPEQFFGPGTRLTVL.

This CDR3 is CASSQVLAGGLTGELFF. CDR3 DNA sequence: TGCGCCAGCAGCCAAGTATTAGCGGGGGGGCTCACCGGGGAGCTGTTTTTT. The V and J genes are TRBV4-1 and TRBJ2-2, with 11 bases that match TRBD2. The CDR3 is made up of 17 amino acids. V lost 1 base to trimming and J lost 4 bases; unmatched junction nucleotides: 5. The germline V gene has CDR1 MGHRA and CDR2 YSYEKL.

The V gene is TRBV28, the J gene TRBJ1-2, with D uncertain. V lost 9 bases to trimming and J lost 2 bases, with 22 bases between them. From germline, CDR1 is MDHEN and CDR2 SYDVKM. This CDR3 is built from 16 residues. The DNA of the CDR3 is TGTGCCAGGGTCCCCCTGAGCAGGTCCCCGAACTATGGCTACACCTTC. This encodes CARVPLSRSPNYGYTF.

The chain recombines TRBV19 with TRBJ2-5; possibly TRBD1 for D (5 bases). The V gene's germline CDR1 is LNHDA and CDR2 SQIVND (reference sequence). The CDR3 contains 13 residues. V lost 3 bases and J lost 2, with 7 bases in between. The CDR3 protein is CASSMDKQETQYF. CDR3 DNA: TGTGCCAGTAGTATGGACAAGCAAGAGACCCAGTACTTC.

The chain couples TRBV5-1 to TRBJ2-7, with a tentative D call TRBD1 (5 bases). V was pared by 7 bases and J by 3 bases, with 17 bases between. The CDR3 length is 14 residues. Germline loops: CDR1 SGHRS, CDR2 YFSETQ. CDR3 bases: TGCGCCAGCCGGAGTTGGCCAGGGATCTACGAGCAGTACTTC. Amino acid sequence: CASRSWPGIYEQYF.

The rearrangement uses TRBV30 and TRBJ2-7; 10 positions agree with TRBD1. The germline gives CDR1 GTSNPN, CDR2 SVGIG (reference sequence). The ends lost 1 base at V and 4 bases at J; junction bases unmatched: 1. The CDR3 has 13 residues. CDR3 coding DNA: TGTGCCTGGAGTGGGGACAGGGGTTACGAGCAGTACTTC. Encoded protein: CAWSGDRGYEQYF.

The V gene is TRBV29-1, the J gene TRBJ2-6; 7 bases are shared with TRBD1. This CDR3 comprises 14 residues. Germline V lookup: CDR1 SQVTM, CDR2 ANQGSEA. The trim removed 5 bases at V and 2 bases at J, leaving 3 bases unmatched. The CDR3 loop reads CSVRDSPGANVLTF. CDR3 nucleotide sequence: TGCAGCGTTAGGGACAGCCCTGGGGCCAACGTCCTGACTTTC.

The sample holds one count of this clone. CDR3 sequence (DNA): TGCAGCGTTGCATCAGGGATCAGCCAGCCCCAGCATTTT. Protein: CSVASGISQPQHF. This chain joins TRBV29-1 and TRBJ1-5; D perhaps matches TRBD1 (5 bases). Between the trimmed V and J ends, which lost 4 bases and 7 bases, there was a span of 14 bases. CDR1 and CDR2 (germline): SQVTM, ANQGSEA. The CDR3 is 13 amino acids.

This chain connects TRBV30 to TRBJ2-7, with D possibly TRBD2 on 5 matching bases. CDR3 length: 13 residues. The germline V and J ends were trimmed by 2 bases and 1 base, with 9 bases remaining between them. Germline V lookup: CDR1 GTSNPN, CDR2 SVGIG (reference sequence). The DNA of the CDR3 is TGTGCCTGGAGTCCGGGATTATCCTACGAGCAGTACTTC. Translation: CAWSPGLSYEQYF.

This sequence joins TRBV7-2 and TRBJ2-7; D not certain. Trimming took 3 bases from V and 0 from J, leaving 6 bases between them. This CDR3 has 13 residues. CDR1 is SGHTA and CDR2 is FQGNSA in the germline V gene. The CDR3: CASSFSSSYEQYF. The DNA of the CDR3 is TGTGCCAGCAGCTTCTCTAGCTCCTACGAGCAGTACTTC.

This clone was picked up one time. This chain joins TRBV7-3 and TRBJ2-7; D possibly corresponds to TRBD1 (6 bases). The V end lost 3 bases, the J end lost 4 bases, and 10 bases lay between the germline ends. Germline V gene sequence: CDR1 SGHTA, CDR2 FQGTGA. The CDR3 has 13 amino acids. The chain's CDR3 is CASSLEQGYEQYF. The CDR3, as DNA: TGTGCCAGCAGCTTGGAGCAGGGGTACGAGCAGTACTTC.

This chain's CDR3 is CASSQAQGNPNYGYTF. Here the CDR3 DNA reads TGTGCCAGCAGCCAAGCGCAGGGAAATCCGAACTATGGCTACACCTTC. This chain connects TRBV4-2 to TRBJ1-2; D possibly corresponds to TRBD1 (5 bases). Trimming removed 1 base from V and 2 bases from J, with 14 bases in between. Germline lookup yields CDR1 LGHNA and CDR2 YNFKEQ. The CDR3 is 16 amino acids.

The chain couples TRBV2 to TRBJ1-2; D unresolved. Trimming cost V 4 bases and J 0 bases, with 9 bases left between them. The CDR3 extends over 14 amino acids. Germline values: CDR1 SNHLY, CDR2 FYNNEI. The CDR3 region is CASSVRTANYGYTF. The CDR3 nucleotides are TGTGCCAGCAGTGTTCGTACAGCTAACTATGGCTACACCTTC.

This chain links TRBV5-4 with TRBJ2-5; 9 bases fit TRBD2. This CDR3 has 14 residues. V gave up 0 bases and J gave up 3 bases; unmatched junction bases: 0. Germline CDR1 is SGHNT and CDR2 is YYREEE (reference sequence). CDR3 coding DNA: TGTGCCAGCAGCTTGGGCGGGGGGGAAGAGACCCAGTACTTC. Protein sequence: CASSLGGGEETQYF.

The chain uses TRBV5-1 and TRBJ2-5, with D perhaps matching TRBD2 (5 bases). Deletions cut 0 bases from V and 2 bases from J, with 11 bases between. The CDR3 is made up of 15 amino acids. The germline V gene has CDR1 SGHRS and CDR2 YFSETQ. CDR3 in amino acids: CASSLGAGAQETQYF. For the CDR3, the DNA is TGCGCCAGCAGCTTGGGGGCGGGCGCGCAAGAGACCCAGTACTTC.

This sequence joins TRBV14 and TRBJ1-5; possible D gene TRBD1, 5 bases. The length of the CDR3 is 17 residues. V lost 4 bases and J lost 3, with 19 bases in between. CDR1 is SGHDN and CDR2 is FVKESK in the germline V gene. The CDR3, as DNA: TGTGCCAGCAGCCCGCCCGTCACTCAGGGAATCAATCAGCCCCAGCATTTT. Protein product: CASSPPVTQGINQPQHF.

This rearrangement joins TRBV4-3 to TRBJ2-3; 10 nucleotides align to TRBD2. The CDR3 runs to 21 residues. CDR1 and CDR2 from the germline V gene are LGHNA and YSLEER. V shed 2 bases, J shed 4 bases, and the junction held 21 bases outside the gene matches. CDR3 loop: CASSQLRLGLAGVLESDTQYF. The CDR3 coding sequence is TGCGCCAGCAGCCAACTACGACTGGGGCTAGCGGGAGTACTAGAGTCAGATACGCAGTATTTT.

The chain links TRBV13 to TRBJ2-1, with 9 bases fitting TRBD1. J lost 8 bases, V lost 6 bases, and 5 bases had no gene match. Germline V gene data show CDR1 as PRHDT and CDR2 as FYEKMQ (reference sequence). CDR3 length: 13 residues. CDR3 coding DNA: TGTGCCAGCAGACAGGGGGCCTTCGATGAGCAGTTCTTC. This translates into CASRQGAFDEQFF.

The CDR3 reads CASSFARGSNQPQHF. Here the CDR3 DNA reads TGTGCCAGCAGTTTCGCCAGGGGGAGCAATCAGCCCCAGCATTTT. V is TRBV28 and J is TRBJ1-5, with 7 nucleotides matching TRBD1. The CDR3 is 15 residues long. Germline lookup yields CDR1 MDHEN and CDR2 SYDVKM. Trimming took 3 bases from V and 1 from J; bases not matched to a gene: 3.